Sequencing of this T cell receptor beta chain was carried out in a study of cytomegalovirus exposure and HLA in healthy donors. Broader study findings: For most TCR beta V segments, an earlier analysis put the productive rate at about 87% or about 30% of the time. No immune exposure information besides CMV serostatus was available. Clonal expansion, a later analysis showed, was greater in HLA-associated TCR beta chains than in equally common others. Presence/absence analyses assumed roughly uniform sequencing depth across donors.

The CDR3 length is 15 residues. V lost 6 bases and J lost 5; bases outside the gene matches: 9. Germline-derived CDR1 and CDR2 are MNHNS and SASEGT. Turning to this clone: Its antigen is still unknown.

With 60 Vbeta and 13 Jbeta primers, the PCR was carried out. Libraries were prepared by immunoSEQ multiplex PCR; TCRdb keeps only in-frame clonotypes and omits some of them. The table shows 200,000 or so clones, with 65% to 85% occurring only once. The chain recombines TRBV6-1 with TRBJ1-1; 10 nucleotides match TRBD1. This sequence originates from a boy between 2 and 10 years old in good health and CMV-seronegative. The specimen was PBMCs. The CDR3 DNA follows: TGTGCCAGCAGCCTCTCGAGGGACAGGGGTACTGAAGCTTTCTTT. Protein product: CASSLSRDRGTEAFF.